The rows below give T cell receptor beta chains drawn from one sample of a study of T cell responses to AZD1222 COVID-19 vaccine. The data were produced by immunoSEQ multiplex PCR, yet TCRdb's version contains in-frame clones alone and is incomplete. This sample has 120,000 or so clones, with 92% found just once. The sequencing here drew on peripheral blood, taken on day 0 of AZD1222 vaccination. These receptors originate from an adult in good health. The CDR3 runs from the conserved cysteine through the conserved F or W. The D gene is left open where the match is weak. Clone size is stated in some rows and not others, as once, few, many or a class when expanded.

J | V | size | D | CDR3 | DNA
TRBJ2-3 | TRBV5-1 | - | TRBD1 | CASSLGYLDRERTDTQYF | TGCGCCAGCAGCTTGGGTTATTTGGACAGGGAGCGCACAGATACGCAGTATTTT
TRBJ1-3 | TRBV3-1/TRBV3-2 | - | - | CASSQVPGSSGNTIYF | TGTGCCAGCAGCCAAGTACCCGGGTCCTCTGGAAACACCATATATTTT
TRBJ1-2 | TRBV2 | - | TRBD1 | CASRQGDGYTF | TGTGCCAGCAGGCAGGGGGATGGCTACACCTTC
TRBJ2-1 | TRBV19 | - | - | CASTPKSLAEEQFF | TGTGCCAGTACCCCTAAGAGCCTAGCTGAGGAGCAGTTCTTC
TRBJ1-1 | TRBV5-1 | - | - | CASSLERTNTEAFF | TGCGCCAGCAGCTTGGAGCGGACGAACACTGAAGCTTTCTTT
TRBJ1-5 | TRBV19 | - | - | CASSGRMGFGNQPQHF | TGTGCCAGTAGTGGCCGCATGGGCTTTGGCAATCAGCCCCAGCATTTT
TRBJ1-2 | TRBV18 | - | - | CASSPSGDYGYTF | TGTGCCAGCTCACCATCCGGAGACTATGGCTACACCTTC
TRBJ2-7 | TRBV6-1 | - | - | CASSEAKLLIPSEQYF | TGTGCCAGCAGTGAAGCCAAACTACTCATCCCGTCCGAGCAGTACTTC
TRBJ2-1 | TRBV6-5 | - | TRBD1 | CASSPIRDRYNEQFF | TGTGCCAGCAGTCCAATACGGGACAGGTACAATGAGCAGTTCTTC
TRBJ2-7 | TRBV19 | - | TRBD2 | CASSTGLAGGHGQYF | TGTGCCAGTAGTACCGGACTAGCGGGAGGGCATGGGCAGTACTTC
TRBJ2-1 | TRBV29-1 | - | - | CSVEKDGYRSYNEQFF | TGCAGCGTTGAAAAGGATGGGTACCGCTCCTACAATGAGCAGTTCTTC
TRBJ2-1 | TRBV13 | - | TRBD2 | CASSSRTSGKSPNEQFF | TGTGCCAGCAGTTCAAGGACTAGCGGGAAATCCCCCAATGAGCAGTTCTTC
TRBJ2-1 | TRBV5-5 | - | - | CASSSYWVPYNEQFF | TGTGCCAGCAGCTCTTACTGGGTCCCCTACAATGAGCAGTTCTTC
TRBJ2-3 | TRBV5-4 | - | TRBD1 | CASSFLGEKGAYGADTQYF | TGTGCCAGCAGCTTTTTGGGGGAAAAGGGGGCCTACGGCGCAGATACGCAGTATTTT
TRBJ1-2 | TRBV3-1/TRBV3-2 | - | - | CASSPRYPNYGYTF | TGTGCCAGCAGCCCAAGATACCCAAACTATGGCTACACCTTC
TRBJ2-2 | TRBV5-5 | - | - | CASSLAEGLTGELFF | TGTGCCAGCAGCTTGGCCGAGGGTTTGACCGGGGAGCTGTTTTTT
TRBJ2-3 | TRBV29-1 | few | TRBD1 | CSAGTGGFFTDTQYF | TGCAGCGCCGGTACAGGGGGTTTTTTCACAGATACGCAGTATTTT
TRBJ2-7 | TRBV13 | - | TRBD1 | CASSLRGTGRGSYEQYF | TGTGCCAGCAGCTTACGGGGGACAGGTCGGGGCTCCTACGAGCAGTACTTC
TRBJ1-5 | TRBV18 | - | TRBD1 | CASSPDRNQPQHF | TGTGCCAGCTCACCGGACAGGAATCAGCCCCAGCATTTT
TRBJ2-3 | TRBV12-3/TRBV12-4 | - | - | CASSYGGQYTQYF | TGTGCCAGCAGTTACGGGGGGCAATATACGCAGTATTTT
TRBJ1-6 | TRBV6-5 | - | - | CASRRGTSNSPLHF | TGTGCCAGCAGGAGAGGGACAAGTAATTCACCCCTCCACTTT
TRBJ1-5 | TRBV7-2 | - | TRBD1 | CASSPGGASNQPQHF | TGTGCCAGCAGCCCAGGGGGCGCGAGCAATCAGCCCCAGCATTTT
TRBJ1-2 | TRBV6-5 | - | - | CASRVGHALSYTF | TGTGCCAGCAGAGTCGGGCATGCTCTTAGTTACACCTTC
TRBJ2-2 | TRBV5-4 | - | TRBD1 | CASSSRQGANTGELFF | TGTGCCAGCAGCAGTAGACAGGGGGCGAACACCGGGGAGCTGTTTTTT
TRBJ1-2 | TRBV19 | - | TRBD1 | CASSLDRAATYGYTF | TGTGCCAGTAGTCTAGACAGGGCCGCGACCTATGGCTACACCTTC
TRBJ2-4 | TRBV7-9 | - | - | CASSLSVAKNIQYF | TGTGCCAGCAGCTTGTCCGTAGCCAAAAACATTCAGTACTTC
TRBJ2-6 | TRBV5-8 | - | - | CASSLGQPSGANVLTF | TGTGCCAGCAGCTTGGGACAGCCCTCTGGGGCCAACGTCCTGACTTTC
TRBJ2-1 | TRBV24-1 | - | - | CATSDLRREQFF | TGTGCCACCAGTGATTTGCGCAGGGAGCAGTTCTTC
TRBJ1-1 | TRBV15 | - | - | CATRAGRANTEAFF | TGTGCCACTAGGGCCGGCAGGGCCAACACTGAAGCTTTCTTT
TRBJ1-1 | TRBV9 | - | TRBD1 | CASSPTGVTEAFF | TGTGCCAGCAGCCCGACAGGGGTAACTGAAGCTTTCTTT
TRBJ1-2 | TRBV4-1 | - | - | CASSQNGHYGYTF | TGCGCCAGCAGCCAAAACGGACACTATGGCTACACCTTC
TRBJ2-1 | TRBV11-3 | - | - | CASSFSQVFYSYNEQFF | TGTGCCAGCAGCTTCTCCCAGGTTTTCTACTCCTACAATGAGCAGTTCTTC
TRBJ2-3 | TRBV6-4 | - | - | CASSETPGVGAQYF | TGTGCCAGCAGTGAAACCCCCGGGGTAGGTGCGCAGTATTTT
TRBJ2-2 | TRBV9 | - | - | CASSVARTQGNTGELFF | TGTGCCAGCAGCGTAGCTCGCACCCAGGGGAACACCGGGGAGCTGTTTTTT
TRBJ1-2 | TRBV30 | - | - | CAWSDYGNGYTF | TGTGCCTGGAGTGACTATGGGAACGGCTACACCTTC
TRBJ1-4 | TRBV27 | - | - | CASSFGTDPGQKLFF | TGTGCCAGCAGTTTTGGGACGGATCCAGGGCAAAAACTGTTTTTT
TRBJ2-1 | TRBV9 | - | - | CASSVHLQAYNEQFF | TGTGCCAGCAGCGTACACCTACAGGCTTACAATGAGCAGTTCTTC
TRBJ2-7 | TRBV28 | - | TRBD1 | CASSGTGNYEQYF | TGTGCCAGCAGCGGGACAGGGAACTACGAGCAGTACTTC
TRBJ2-7 | TRBV9 | few | - | CASSVAGTDSYEQYF | TGTGCCAGCAGCGTAGCTGGGACCGACTCCTACGAGCAGTACTTC
TRBJ1-6 | TRBV14 | - | - | CASSQEWGGWGSPLHF | TGTGCCAGCAGCCAAGAATGGGGCGGGTGGGGATCACCCCTCCACTTT
TRBJ1-1 | TRBV4-1 | - | - | CASSQATGGTEAFF | TGCGCCAGCAGCCAAGCGACAGGTGGCACTGAAGCTTTCTTT
TRBJ2-4 | TRBV5-4 | once | TRBD1 | CASSSDRARRNIQYF | TGTGCCAGCAGCTCCGACAGGGCGCGAAGAAACATTCAGTACTTC
TRBJ2-7 | TRBV28 | once | TRBD2 | CASSPGTSYFYEQYF | TGTGCCAGCAGTCCGGGGACTAGCTACTTCTACGAGCAGTACTTC
TRBJ2-5 | TRBV5-1 | - | - | CASSLGGGQETQYF | TGCGCCAGCAGCTTGGGGGGTGGTCAAGAGACCCAGTACTTC
TRBJ2-1 | TRBV13 | - | - | CASSLVGSSYNEQFF | TGTGCCAGCAGCTTGGTCGGTAGCTCCTACAATGAGCAGTTCTTC
TRBJ2-7 | TRBV5-4 | - | - | CASSRGGGLYEQYF | TGTGCCAGCAGCAGGGGAGGAGGCTTATACGAGCAGTACTTC
TRBJ1-2 | TRBV30 | few | - | CAWSNVQLRTF | TGTGCCTGGAGTAATGTGCAATTGAGGACCTTC
TRBJ1-1 | TRBV2 | - | - | CARHPSGLEAFF | TGTGCCAGGCATCCATCCGGACTCGAAGCTTTCTTT
TRBJ1-2 | TRBV30 | - | - | CAWSVSLDYGYTF | TGTGCCTGGAGTGTAAGCCTAGACTATGGCTACACCTTC
TRBJ2-4 | TRBV6-5 | - | - | CASEPLRAGKNIQYF | TGTGCCAGCGAACCCCTCAGGGCAGGGAAAAACATTCAGTACTTC
TRBJ2-2 | TRBV24-1 | - | - | CATSDPTQVSGELFF | TGTGCCACCAGTGACCCTACTCAGGTCTCCGGGGAGCTGTTTTTT
TRBJ1-2 | TRBV5-4 | once | - | CASSSPGRSYGYTF | TGTGCCAGCAGCTCCCCCGGACGGAGTTATGGCTACACCTTC
TRBJ1-1 | TRBV7-9 | - | - | CASSLSSNTEAFF | TGTGCCAGCAGCTTGTCGTCGAACACTGAAGCTTTCTTT
TRBJ2-7 | TRBV3-1/TRBV3-2 | - | TRBD2 | CASSRRLAGGYEQYF | TGTGCCAGCAGCCGTAGGTTAGCGGGAGGGTACGAGCAGTACTTC
TRBJ1-2 | TRBV7-8 | - | - | CASSLDVGRGFYGYTF | TGTGCCAGCAGCTTAGATGTGGGCAGGGGATTCTATGGCTACACCTTC
TRBJ1-3 | TRBV18 | - | TRBD1 | CASSPDPGQGQFRFSGNTIYF | TGTGCCAGCTCACCCGACCCGGGACAGGGACAATTCCGGTTCTCTGGAAACACCATATATTTT
TRBJ2-1 | TRBV3-1/TRBV3-2 | - | TRBD2 | CASTRLAGAVNEQFF | TGTGCCAGCACCCGACTAGCGGGAGCAGTCAATGAGCAGTTCTTC